This T cell receptor beta chain was sequenced for a study of cytomegalovirus exposure and HLA in healthy donors. This table comes from immunoSEQ multiplex PCR, and its TCRdb copy is limited to in-frame clones, with some not included. This sample carries some 120,000 clones, roughly 89% of them seen once, and the ten largest clones take 0.95% to 1.3%. Germline lookup yields CDR1 SGHRS and CDR2 YFSETQ. The CDR3 is 12 residues long. Trimming took 3 bases from V and 15 from J, leaving 16 bases between them. Sequencing used PBMCs. The V and J genes are TRBV5-1 and TRBJ1-3, with a tentative D call TRBD1 (5 bases). This sequence originates from a woman under 30 in good health and CMV-seronegative. The CDR3 sequence is CASSYDKGPEYF. The CDR3 nucleotides are TGCGCCAGCAGCTATGATAAGGGGCCGGAATATTTT.